This TCR beta chain is drawn from a study of T-cell memory formation after mild COVID-19. Study-wide background: The TCR clusters were mostly specific to one donor. General study findings and limits: Day 15 to 85 contractors were CD4/CD8 balanced; later expanders leaned CD4+.

In TCRdb, the 5' RACE reads were re-called with MiXCR into one record per CDR3 protein. Among 100,000 to 150,000 distinct CDR3 sequences listed, over 15% were seen once. This clonotype appeared a few times. The antigen is undetermined. The sample consisted of PBMCs or a T cell subset sorted from them (not recorded which). The clonotype originates from a man between 18 and 29 years old who had mild COVID-19 (a few samples of this study predate the infection). Cell type and time point are not known.

CDR3 nucleotide sequence: TGCAGCGCGCAACAGGGACAAGGCACTGAAGCTTTCTTT. Its protein is CSAQQGQGTEAFF. V gene TRBV29-1 combines with J gene TRBJ1-1; possibly TRBD1 for D (6 bases). The CDR3 has 13 amino acids. V dropped 7 bases and J dropped 4 bases, with 16 bases sitting between them. Per germline, CDR1 SQVTM and CDR2 ANQGSEA.